This T cell receptor (beta chain) was captured in a study of cytotoxic CD8 clonotypes in ibrutinib-treated CLL. Study results and caveats: Clonality, elevated at ibrutinib response, dropped back toward baseline at progression.

TCRdb's copy holds only in-frame clones and misses some; the assay was immunoSEQ multiplex PCR. This table holds some 130,000 clones, 70% to 90% found once. Concerning this clone: Its matching antigen is unknown.

The source of this sequence is a human donor with chronic lymphocytic leukemia. The source was PBMCs, collected after 24 months of ibrutinib treatment.

CDR3 sequence: CASSQKGLAGGKNIQYF. The CDR3 coding sequence is TGTGCCAGCAGCCAAAAGGGACTAGCGGGAGGGAAAAACATTCAGTACTTC. The chain joins TRBV14 to TRBJ2-4, with TRBD2 matching 16 bases. The CDR3 has 17 residues. Germline lookup yields CDR1 SGHDN and CDR2 FVKESK. The V gene end was trimmed by 2 bases and the J gene end by 4 bases; junction bases not matched to a gene: 2.